The present T cell receptor (beta chain) was sequenced within a study of blood T cell repertoires in COVID-19. Participants came from about two dozen US areas, aged roughly 18 to 89 years. Libraries were prepared by immunoSEQ multiplex PCR; TCRdb keeps only in-frame clonotypes and omits some of them. This sample carries approximately 300,000 clones, less than 85% of them seen once, and the ten largest clones take 1.5% to 2%. CDR1 and CDR2 (germline): LGHNA, YSLEER. V was clipped by 1 base and J by 3 bases, with 12 bases between them. The CDR3 is made up of 15 amino acids. This chain links TRBV4-3 with TRBJ1-2, with D perhaps matching TRBD1 (5 bases). The material sequenced was PBMCs or T cells enriched from blood (not recorded which). This clonotype was obtained from a woman aged 25 to 39 who had been exposed to COVID-19. The CDR3 nucleotides read TGCGCCAGCAGCCAAGGCCTCCAAGGGGACTATGGCTACACCTTC. Its translation: CASSQGLQGDYGYTF.